These 12 T cell receptor beta chains originate from one sample sequenced in a study of T cells in Graves' hyperthyroidism and ophthalmopathy. Amplified TCR beta CDR3 regions derived from RNA transcripts. TCR CDR3 underwent first-round RT-PCR with the HTBI primer set. A single record per CDR3 protein comes from TCRdb applying MiXCR to the multiplex PCR reads. Of about 640,000 distinct CDR3 sequences listed, around 15% are singletons. Sequencing input: blood. These receptors came from a woman aged 50 to 65 with Graves' ophthalmopathy.

V usage is TRBV28 and J usage is TRBJ2-2; 10 bases agree with TRBD1. The germline V gene encodes CDR1 MDHEN and CDR2 SYDVKM. The CDR3 contains 15 residues. The V and J ends lost 7 bases and 5 bases, in that order; junction bases with no gene match: 7. CDR3 nucleotide sequence: TGTGCCAGCAAACTGGACAGGGGGGTAACCGGGGAGCTGTTTTTT. Residues: CASKLDRGVTGELFF. Full variable domain (outside the CDR3, taken from reference TRBV28 and TRBJ2-2): DVKVTQSSRYLVKRTGEKVFLECVQDMDHENMFWYRQDPGLGLRLIYFSYDVKMKEKGDIPEGYSVSREKKERFSLILESASTNQTSMYLCASKLDRGVTGELFFGEGSRLTVL.

At least ten counts were recorded for this clonotype. CDR3 protein: CASSAAVSSYNEQFF. The CDR3 region has the DNA TGTGCCAGCAGTGCAGCGGTCAGCTCCTACAATGAGCAGTTCTTC. The V and J genes are TRBV2 and TRBJ2-1, with D possibly TRBD2 on 5 matching bases. Germline V CDR1 and CDR2: SNHLY, FYNNEI. Trimming took 4 bases from V and 0 from J, leaving 10 bases between them. This CDR3 is 15 amino acids long.

This clonotype appeared many times. V is TRBV5-1 and J is TRBJ1-2; 10 bases agree with TRBD1. This CDR3 has 14 amino acids. Per the germline V gene, CDR1 is SGHRS and CDR2 is YFSETQ. Unmatched junction bases numbered 8, after V lost 4 bases and J lost 8 bases. CDR3 loop: CASSREGQGYGYTF. The CDR3 DNA follows: TGCGCCAGCAGCAGGGAGGGACAGGGGTACGGCTACACCTTC.

In this sample, this clonotype turned up a few times. V gene TRBV7-3 combines with J gene TRBJ2-1, with D perhaps matching TRBD2 (6 bases). V lost 1 base to trimming and J lost 7 bases, with 8 bases between them. Germline V gives CDR1 SGHTA, CDR2 FQGTGA. The CDR3 spans 13 residues. The CDR3 DNA follows: TGTGCCAGCAGCTTAAATCGGGGGAATGAGCAGTTCTTC. Translating it yields CASSLNRGNEQFF.

The chain has TRBV6-1 and TRBJ1-2, with D maybe TRBD1 (5 bases). The germline CDR1 and CDR2 sequences are MNHNS and SASEGT. The CDR3 spans 13 residues. The ends were cut back, 8 bases at V and 8 bases at J, with 18 bases in the middle. As DNA, the CDR3 is TGTGCCAGCGGCCCGAGGATCGGGGGGGGCTACACCTTC. Its translation is CASGPRIGGGYTF.

The chain links TRBV7-9 to TRBJ2-1, with a weak D call TRBD2 (5 bases). Trimming stripped 4 bases from V and 8 bases from J, with 12 bases between. The CDR3 extends over 13 amino acids. Germline CDR1 SEHNR, CDR2 FQNEAQ (reference sequence). CDR3 amino acids: CASSSLTRDEQFF. CDR3 coding DNA: TGTGCCAGCAGCTCCCTAACTAGGGATGAGCAGTTCTTC.

A note on this clonotype: This sequence may be a read error, since a much larger clone differs from it by one base. This chain uses TRBV6-9 with TRBJ2-1; the match to TRBD2 covers 9 bases. Germline values: CDR1 MNHGY, CDR2 SVAAGI. CDR3 length equals 16 residues. CDR3 sequence: CTSSYLPSGVSNEQFF. The CDR3 DNA sequence: TGTACCAGCAGTTACCTACCTAGCGGGGTTTCGAATGAGCAGTTCTTC.

A few counts support this clonotype. CDR3 in DNA: TGTGCCAGCAGTGAACCGGGCGGGAGCTACGAGCAGTACTTC. Translated: CASSEPGGSYEQYF. The chain carries TRBV25-1 and TRBJ2-7, with TRBD2 identical over 7 bases. V shed 2 bases, J shed 3 bases, and the junction held 4 bases outside the gene matches. The V gene's germline CDR1 is MGHDK and CDR2 SYGVNS. The CDR3 length is 14 residues.

On this clonotype: A much larger clone differs by one base, so this may be a read error. Because the CDR3's place on the DNA is in doubt, the DNA is left out and the CDR3 is given as listed by TCRdb. The chain links TRBV6-1 to TRBJ1-2; the table calls TRBD1, which could not be checked here. Germline V CDR1 and CDR2: MNHNS, SASEGT. The CDR3 extends over 14 residues, inclusive of both ends. CDR3 amino acids: CASMLTGFNYGCTF.

This clonotype was recorded at least ten times. The gene calls are TRBV7-2 and TRBJ2-5; D is unresolved. Per the germline V gene, CDR1 is SGHTA and CDR2 is FQGNSA. This CDR3 is 14 amino acids long. Trimming removed 1 base at V and 1 base at J, with 7 bases between. CDR3 amino acids: CASSLVASQETQYF. The CDR3 DNA reads TGTGCCAGCAGCTTAGTTGCCAGCCAAGAGACCCAGTACTTC.

The chain has TRBV7-8 and TRBJ1-4, with 10 bases matching TRBD1. The CDR3 is made up of 14 amino acids. V lost 5 bases, J lost 16 bases, and 13 bases stayed unmatched. Germline V CDR1 and CDR2: SGHVS, FQNEAQ. The CDR3 DNA reads as TGTGCCAGCAGCCCGGACAGGGGGAGGATGGTTCCGTTTTTT. It is translated as CASSPDRGRMVPFF.

This clonotype was counted ten times or more. The chain employs TRBV29-1 and TRBJ2-3, with TRBD2 identical over 12 bases. V shed 3 bases, J shed 1 base, and the junction held 2 bases outside the gene matches. Germline assignment: CDR1 SQVTM and CDR2 ANQGSEA. The CDR3 has 15 amino acids. The CDR3 here is CSVEGLAGGTDTQYF. CDR3 nucleotides: TGCAGCGTTGAGGGACTAGCGGGCGGCACAGATACGCAGTATTTT.